Listed here are 4 T cell receptor beta chains from one sample, sequenced in a study of T cell responses to AZD1222 COVID-19 vaccine. TCRdb keeps only in-frame clones here, not all; method: immunoSEQ multiplex PCR. The sample has more than 100,000 clones, 70% to 90% seen once. The source material was peripheral blood, sampled on day 0 of AZD1222 vaccination. These receptors were taken from an adult in good health.

The gene calls are TRBV5-8 and TRBJ2-7; maybe TRBD1 (6 bases). Germline V gives CDR1 SGHTS, CDR2 YDEGEE. This CDR3 comprises 15 residues. Trimming took off 9 bases at V and 1 base at J, with 20 bases between the two ends. The CDR3 region has the DNA TGTGCCACCGGAGACCTCGGGACACTATCCTACGAGCAGTACTTC. Protein sequence: CATGDLGTLSYEQYF. The entire variable domain, with the rest obtained from reference TRBV5-8 and TRBJ2-7, is as follows: EAGVTQSPTHLIKTRGQQATLRCSPISGHTSVYWYQQALGLGLQFLLWYDEGEERNRGNFPPRFSGRQFPNYSSELNVNALELEDSALYLCATGDLGTLSYEQYFGPGTRLTVT.

CDR3 protein: CATSRDPMEETQYF. The CDR3 DNA reads TGTGCCACCAGCAGAGATCCAATGGAAGAGACCCAGTACTTC. V usage is TRBV15 and J usage is TRBJ2-5, with D hard to call. This CDR3 is built from 14 residues. V was cut by 0 bases and J by 3 bases, with 8 bases left in between. CDR1 and CDR2 (germline): LNHNV, YYDKDF (reference sequence).

As regards this clone: Likely a read error: the CDR3 ends without its conserved phenylalanine or tryptophan. The chain uses TRBV28 and TRBJ2-7; the D gene is possibly TRBD1 (5 bases). Trimming removed 4 bases from V and 0 bases from J, with 16 bases in between. This CDR3 has 16 amino acids. CDR1 and CDR2 (germline): MDHEN, SYDVKM. CDR3 sequence: CASSSPWGRTSYEQYL. CDR3 in DNA: TGTGCCAGCAGTTCTCCATGGGGCCGCACCTCCTACGAGCAGTACCTC.

The chain carries TRBV3-1 (or the pseudogene TRBV3-2) and TRBJ1-3; D is unclear. V lost 1 base, J lost 3 bases, and 7 bases lay in between. The germline gives CDR1 LGHDT, CDR2 YNNKEL (reference sequence). CDR3 length equals 14 residues. As DNA, the CDR3 is TGTGCCAGCAGCCAAGGTCGATATGGAAACACCATATATTTT. Translation gives CASSQGRYGNTIYF.